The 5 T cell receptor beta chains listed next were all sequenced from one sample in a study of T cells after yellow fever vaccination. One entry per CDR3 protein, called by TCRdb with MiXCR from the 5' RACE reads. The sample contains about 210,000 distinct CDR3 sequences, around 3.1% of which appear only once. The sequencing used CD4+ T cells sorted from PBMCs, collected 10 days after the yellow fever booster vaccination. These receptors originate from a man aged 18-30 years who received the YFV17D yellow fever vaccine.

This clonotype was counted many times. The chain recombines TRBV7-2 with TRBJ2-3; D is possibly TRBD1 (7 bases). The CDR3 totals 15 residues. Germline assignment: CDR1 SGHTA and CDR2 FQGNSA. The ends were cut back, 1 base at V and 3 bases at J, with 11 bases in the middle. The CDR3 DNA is TGTGCCAGCAGCTTAGTACAGGGGAGGACAGATACGCAGTATTTT. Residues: CASSLVQGRTDTQYF.

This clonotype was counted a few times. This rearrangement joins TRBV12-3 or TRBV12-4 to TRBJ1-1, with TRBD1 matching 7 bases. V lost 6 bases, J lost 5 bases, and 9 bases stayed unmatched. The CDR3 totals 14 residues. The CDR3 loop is CASSFGTVGTEAFF. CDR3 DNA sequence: TGTGCCAGCAGCTTCGGGACAGTCGGAACTGAAGCTTTCTTT.

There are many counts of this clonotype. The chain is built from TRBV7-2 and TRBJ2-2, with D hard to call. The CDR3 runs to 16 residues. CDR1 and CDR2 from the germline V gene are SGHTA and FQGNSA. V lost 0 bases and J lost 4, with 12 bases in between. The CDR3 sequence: CASSLAPGPATGELFF. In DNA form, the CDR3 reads TGTGCCAGCAGCTTAGCCCCGGGCCCCGCCACCGGGGAGCTGTTTTTT.

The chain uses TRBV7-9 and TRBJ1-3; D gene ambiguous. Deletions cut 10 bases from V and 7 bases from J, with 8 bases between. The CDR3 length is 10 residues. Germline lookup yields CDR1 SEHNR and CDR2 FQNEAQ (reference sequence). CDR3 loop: CATRANTIYF. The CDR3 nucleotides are TGTGCCACTAGGGCGAACACCATATATTTT.

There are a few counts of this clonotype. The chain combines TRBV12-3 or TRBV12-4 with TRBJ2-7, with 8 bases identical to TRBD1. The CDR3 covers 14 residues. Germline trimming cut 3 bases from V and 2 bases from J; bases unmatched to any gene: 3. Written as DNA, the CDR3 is TGTGCCAGCAGTTTTTGGGACAGGACCTACGAGCAGTACTTC. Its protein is CASSFWDRTYEQYF.